Listed below are T cell receptor beta chains from one sample, sequenced in a study of blood T cell repertoires in COVID-19. Some clones are missing from TCRdb's copy, which holds only in-frame ones; the method was immunoSEQ multiplex PCR. The data show 200,000 to 250,000 clones, 75% to 90% seen once. Specimen: PBMCs or T cells enriched from blood (not recorded which). The receptors were gathered from a woman aged 25 to 39 who had been exposed to COVID-19. CDR3s include the opening cysteine and the closing phenylalanine or tryptophan. A D gene is named only where the DNA matches it firmly.

d_call cdr3_length j_call v_call cdr3_aa
NA 15 TRBJ1-2 TRBV6-5 CASSYNRVLSYGYTF
TRBD1 16 TRBJ2-2 TRBV9 CASSPPGQGATGELFF
TRBD1 15 TRBJ2-5 TRBV5-1 CASSLGQGAEETQYF
NA 15 TRBJ2-7 TRBV5-6 CASSLGGRRAYEQYF
NA 15 TRBJ1-2 TRBV6-6 CASSTGRVTNYGYTF
NA 15 TRBJ1-5 TRBV6-5 CASSYSGGAHQPQHF
TRBD1 15 TRBJ1-2 TRBV2 CASTRPGQVIYGYTF
TRBD1 15 TRBJ1-1 TRBV6-5 CASTWTGDMNTEAFF
NA 14 TRBJ1-4 TRBV19 CASIGRGGVEKLFF
TRBD1 16 TRBJ1-1 TRBV7-9 CASSLVDRDTNTEAFF
TRBD2 16 TRBJ2-1 TRBV3-1/TRBV3-2 CASSRNSGRHYGEQFF
TRBD1 15 TRBJ1-4 TRBV2 CASSQQDRVNEKLFF
NA 16 TRBJ2-7 TRBV4-1 CASSQEGVLGASEQYF
NA 15 TRBJ2-1 TRBV6-4 CASSDGGSSYNEQFF
NA 15 TRBJ2-7 TRBV7-9 CASSSGVLGTYEQYF
NA 13 TRBJ2-5 TRBV11-1 CASSRVGQETQYF
TRBD2 16 TRBJ2-7 TRBV4-1 CASSPLRLAGDDEQYF
NA 12 TRBJ1-1 TRBV11-3 CASSVGNTEAFF
TRBD2 17 TRBJ2-1 TRBV7-9 CASSLYTGLGIYNEQFF
TRBD1 14 TRBJ2-7 TRBV4-1 CARSRPGQGYEQYF
NA 15 TRBJ1-6 TRBV2 CASTVPGGGNSPLHF
NA 14 TRBJ1-6 TRBV2 CATGTPSYNSPLHF
TRBD1 16 TRBJ2-7 TRBV19 CASSRTGGVGTYEQYF
NA 13 TRBJ1-1 TRBV4-1 CASSLEMWTEAFF
NA 11 TRBJ2-7 TRBV19 CASSSRYEQYF
NA 9 TRBJ2-3 TRBV7-9 CASSDTQYF
NA 15 TRBJ1-4 TRBV5-5 CASSSAGSPNEKLFF
NA 17 TRBJ1-1 TRBV3-1/TRBV3-2 CASSRLQGGLLNTEAFF
TRBD1 17 TRBJ1-2 TRBV5-4 CASSARDRARWGSGYTF
TRBD1 15 TRBJ1-2 TRBV3-1/TRBV3-2 CASSQSSRGNYGYTF